This T cell receptor beta chain was observed in a study of blood T cells in healthy people across ages. The table lists this clonotype with a few counts. The CDR3 length is 13 residues. Per germline, CDR1 DFQATT and CDR2 SNEGSKA (reference sequence). It was with a sample-barcoded 5' primer and a J-beta primer mix that a second PCR of about 7 to 12 cycles was run. TCRdb passed the 5' RACE reads through MiXCR, listing each CDR3 protein once. The sample shows more than 1,000,000 distinct CDR3 sequences, 20% to 25% of them seen only once. This sample was also put to use in a study of T cells of mothers and their children. That work adds: cDNA synthesis used all extracted RNA, approximately 1.5 ug per 15 ul. The analysis detected no persistent microchimeric T cell clones.

Sequenced input: blood. This chain links TRBV20-1 with TRBJ2-1, with TRBD2 as a possible D gene (5 bases). The closer fit of TRBJ2-5 to the DNA end suggests the J call may be wrong. The TCR originated in a girl aged 2 to 10 in good health. The CDR3 here is CSAGPDPGETQYF. DNA for the CDR3: TGCAGTGCTGGACCCGATCCGGGGGAGACCCAGTACTTC.